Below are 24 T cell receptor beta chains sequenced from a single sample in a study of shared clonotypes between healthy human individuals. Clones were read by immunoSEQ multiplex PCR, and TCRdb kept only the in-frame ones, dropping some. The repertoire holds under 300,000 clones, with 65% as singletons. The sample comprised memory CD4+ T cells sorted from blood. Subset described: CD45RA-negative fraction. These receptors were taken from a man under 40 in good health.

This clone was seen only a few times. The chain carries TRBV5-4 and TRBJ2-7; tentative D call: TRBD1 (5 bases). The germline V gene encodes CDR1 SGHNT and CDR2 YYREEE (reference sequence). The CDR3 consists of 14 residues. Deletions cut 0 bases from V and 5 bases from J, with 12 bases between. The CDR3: CASSLGTSSHEQYF. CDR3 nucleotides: TGTGCCAGCAGCTTGGGGACAAGCAGCCACGAGCAGTACTTC.

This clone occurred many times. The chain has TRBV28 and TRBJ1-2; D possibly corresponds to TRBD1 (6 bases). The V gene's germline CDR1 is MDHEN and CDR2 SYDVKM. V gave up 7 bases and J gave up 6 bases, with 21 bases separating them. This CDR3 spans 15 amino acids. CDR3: CASIEAGALPNGYTF. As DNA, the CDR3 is TGTGCCAGCATCGAGGCGGGGGCGCTCCCCAATGGCTACACCTTC.

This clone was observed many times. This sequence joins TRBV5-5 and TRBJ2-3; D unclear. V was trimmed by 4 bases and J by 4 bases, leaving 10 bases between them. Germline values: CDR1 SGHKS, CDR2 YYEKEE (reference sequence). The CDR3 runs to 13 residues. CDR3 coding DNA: TGTGCCAGCAGCCCGGAAGCTTCAGATACGCAGTATTTT. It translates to CASSPEASDTQYF. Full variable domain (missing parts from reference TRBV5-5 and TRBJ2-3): DAGVTQSPTHLIKTRGQQVTLRCSPISGHKSVSWYQQVLGQGPQFIFQYYEKEERGRGNFPDRFSARQFPNYSSELNVNALLLGDSALYLCASSPEASDTQYFGPGTRLTVL.

The CDR3 DNA reads as TGTGCCAGCAGCTTTGGACCTCGGACTAGCGGGATTGCAGATACGCAGTATTTT. It codes for CASSFGPRTSGIADTQYF. V usage is TRBV7-8 and J usage is TRBJ2-3, with TRBD2 matching over 12 bases. This CDR3 has 18 amino acids. J was trimmed by 4 bases and V by 3 bases; bases with no gene match: 11. Germline CDR1 and CDR2: SGHVS and FQNEAQ.

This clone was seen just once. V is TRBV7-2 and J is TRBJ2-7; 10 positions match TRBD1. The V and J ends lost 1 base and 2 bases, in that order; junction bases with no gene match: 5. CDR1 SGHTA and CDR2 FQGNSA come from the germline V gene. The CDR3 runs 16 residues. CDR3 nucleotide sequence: TGTGCCAGCAGCTTAGGTGGACAGGGGGTAACCTACGAGCAGTACTTC. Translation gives CASSLGGQGVTYEQYF.

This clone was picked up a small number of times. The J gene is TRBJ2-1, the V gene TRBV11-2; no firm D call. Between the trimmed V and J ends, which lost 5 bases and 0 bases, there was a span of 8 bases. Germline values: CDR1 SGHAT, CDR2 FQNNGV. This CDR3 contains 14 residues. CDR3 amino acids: CASSRITSYNEQFF. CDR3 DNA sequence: TGTGCCAGCAGCCGAATTACCTCCTACAATGAGCAGTTCTTC.

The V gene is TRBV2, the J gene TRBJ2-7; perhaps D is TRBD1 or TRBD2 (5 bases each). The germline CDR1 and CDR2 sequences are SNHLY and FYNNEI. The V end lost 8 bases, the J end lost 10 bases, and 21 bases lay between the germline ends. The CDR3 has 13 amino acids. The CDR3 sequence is CASLLRGSAEQYF. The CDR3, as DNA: TGTGCCAGCCTCCTCCGGGGCAGTGCGGAACAGTACTTC.

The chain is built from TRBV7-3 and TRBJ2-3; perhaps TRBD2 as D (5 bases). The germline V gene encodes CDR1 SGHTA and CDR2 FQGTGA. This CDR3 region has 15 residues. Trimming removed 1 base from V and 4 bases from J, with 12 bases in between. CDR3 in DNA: TGTGCCAGCAGCTTAAGAGGGAATGGAGCAGATACGCAGTATTTT. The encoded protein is CASSLRGNGADTQYF.

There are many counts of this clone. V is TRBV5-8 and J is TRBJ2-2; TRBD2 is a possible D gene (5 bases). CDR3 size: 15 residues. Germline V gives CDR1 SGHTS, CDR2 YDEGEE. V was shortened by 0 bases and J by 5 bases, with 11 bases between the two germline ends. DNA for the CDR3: TGTGCCAGCAGCTTGGCAGGCCGGAGGACCGGGGAGCTGTTTTTT. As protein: CASSLAGRRTGELFF.

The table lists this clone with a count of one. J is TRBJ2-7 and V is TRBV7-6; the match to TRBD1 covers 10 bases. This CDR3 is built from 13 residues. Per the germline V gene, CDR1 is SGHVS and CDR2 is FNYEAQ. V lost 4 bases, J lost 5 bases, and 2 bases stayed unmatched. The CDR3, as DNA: TGTGCCAGCAGCTCTGGGACAGGGGACGAGCAGTACTTC. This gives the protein CASSSGTGDEQYF.

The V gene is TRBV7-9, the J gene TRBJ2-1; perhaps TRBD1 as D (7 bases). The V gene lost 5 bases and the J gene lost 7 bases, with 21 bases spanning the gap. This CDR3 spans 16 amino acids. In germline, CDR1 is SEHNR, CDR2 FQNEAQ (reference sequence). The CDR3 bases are TGTGCCAGCAGCCGATTGACAGGGAGGTCTGGGAATGAGCAGTTCTTC. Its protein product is CASSRLTGRSGNEQFF. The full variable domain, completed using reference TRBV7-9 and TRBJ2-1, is DTGVSQNPRHKITKRGQNVTFRCDPISEHNRLYWYRQTLGQGPEFLTYFQNEAQLEKSRLLSDRFSAERPKGSFSTLEIQRTEQGDSAMYLCASSRLTGRSGNEQFFGPGTRLTVL.

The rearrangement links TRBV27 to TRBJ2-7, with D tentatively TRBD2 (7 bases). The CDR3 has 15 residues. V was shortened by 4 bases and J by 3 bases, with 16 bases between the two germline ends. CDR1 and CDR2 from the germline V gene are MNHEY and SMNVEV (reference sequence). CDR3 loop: CASSWGRRGGYEQYF. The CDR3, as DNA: TGTGCCAGCAGTTGGGGGCGAAGGGGGGGCTACGAGCAGTACTTC.

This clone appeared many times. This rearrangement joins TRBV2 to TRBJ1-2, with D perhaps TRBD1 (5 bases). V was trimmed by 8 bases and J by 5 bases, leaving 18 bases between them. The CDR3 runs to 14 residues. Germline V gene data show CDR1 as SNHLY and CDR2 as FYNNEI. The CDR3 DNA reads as TGTGCCAGCTACCGAGACAGTCCAATATATGGCTACACCTTC. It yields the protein CASYRDSPIYGYTF.

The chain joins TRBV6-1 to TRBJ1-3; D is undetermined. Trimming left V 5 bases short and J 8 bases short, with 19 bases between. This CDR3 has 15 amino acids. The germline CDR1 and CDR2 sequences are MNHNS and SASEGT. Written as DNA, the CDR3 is TGTGCCAGCAGTTCGCAAAAAGTAACATCAGACACCATATATTTT. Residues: CASSSQKVTSDTIYF.

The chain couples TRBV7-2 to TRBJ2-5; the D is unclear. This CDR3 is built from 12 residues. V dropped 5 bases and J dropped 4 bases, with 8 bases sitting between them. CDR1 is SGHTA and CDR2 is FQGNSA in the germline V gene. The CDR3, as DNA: TGTGCCAGCAGCCTCATAGCAGAGACCCAGTACTTC. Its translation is CASSLIAETQYF.

Written as DNA, the CDR3 is TGCGCCAGCAGCGGGGACGGCCTATTCACAGATACGCAGTATTTT. This encodes CASSGDGLFTDTQYF. The chain couples TRBV5-1 to TRBJ2-3; D may be TRBD1 or TRBD2 (5 bases each). Germline values: CDR1 SGHRS, CDR2 YFSETQ. This CDR3 spans 15 amino acids. V was cut by 4 bases and J by 2 bases, with 14 bases left in between.

CDR3 nucleotide sequence: TGTGCCAGCAGCTTTGAGCGGAGCCAAGAGACCCAGTACTTC. It encodes CASSFERSQETQYF. The chain has TRBV5-4 and TRBJ2-5, with D maybe TRBD2 (5 bases). Per germline, CDR1 SGHNT and CDR2 YYREEE (reference sequence). Trimming pared 2 bases from V and 1 base from J, leaving 9 bases between. The CDR3 runs 14 residues.

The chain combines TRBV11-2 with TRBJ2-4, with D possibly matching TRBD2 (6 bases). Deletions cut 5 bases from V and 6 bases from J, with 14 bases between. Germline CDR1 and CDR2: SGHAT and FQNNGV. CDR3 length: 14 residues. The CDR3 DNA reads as TGTGCCAGCAGCCGGGACTCTTGGGGAAACATTCAGTACTTC. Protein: CASSRDSWGNIQYF.

The CDR3 spells CASSQGGLGQPQHF. For the CDR3, the DNA is TGCGCCAGCAGCCAAGGGGGGCTGGGTCAGCCCCAGCATTTT. The chain couples TRBV4-3 to TRBJ1-5; D possibly corresponds to TRBD1 (6 bases). Per germline, CDR1 LGHNA and CDR2 YSLEER. This CDR3 has 14 amino acids. V lost 1 base and J lost 6, with 10 bases in between.

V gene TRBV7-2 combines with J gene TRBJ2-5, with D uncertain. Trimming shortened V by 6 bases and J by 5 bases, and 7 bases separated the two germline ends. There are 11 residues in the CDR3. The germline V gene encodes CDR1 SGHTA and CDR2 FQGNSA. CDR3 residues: CASRSYETQYF. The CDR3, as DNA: TGTGCCAGCAGGTCTTATGAGACCCAGTACTTC.

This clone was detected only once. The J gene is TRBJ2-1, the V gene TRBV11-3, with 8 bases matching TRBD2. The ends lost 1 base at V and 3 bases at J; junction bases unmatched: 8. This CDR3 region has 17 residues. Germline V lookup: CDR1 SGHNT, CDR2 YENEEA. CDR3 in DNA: TGTGCCAGCAGCTTAGGTAGAACTAGCGGAGACTACAATGAGCAGTTCTTC. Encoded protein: CASSLGRTSGDYNEQFF.

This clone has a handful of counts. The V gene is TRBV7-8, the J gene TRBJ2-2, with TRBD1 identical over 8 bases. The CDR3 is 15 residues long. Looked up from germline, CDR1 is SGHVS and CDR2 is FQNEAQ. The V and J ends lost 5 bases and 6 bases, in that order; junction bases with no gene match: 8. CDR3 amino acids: CASSTGGLFSGELFF. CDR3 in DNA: TGTGCCAGCAGCACAGGGGGACTCTTCTCCGGGGAGCTGTTTTTT.

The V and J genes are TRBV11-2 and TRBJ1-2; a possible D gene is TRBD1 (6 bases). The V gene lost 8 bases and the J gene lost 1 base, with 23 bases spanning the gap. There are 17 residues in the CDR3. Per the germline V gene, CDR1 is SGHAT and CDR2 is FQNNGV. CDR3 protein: CASGRAQGGAYNYGYTF. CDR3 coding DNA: TGTGCCAGCGGGAGGGCCCAAGGGGGGGCTTATAACTATGGCTACACCTTC.

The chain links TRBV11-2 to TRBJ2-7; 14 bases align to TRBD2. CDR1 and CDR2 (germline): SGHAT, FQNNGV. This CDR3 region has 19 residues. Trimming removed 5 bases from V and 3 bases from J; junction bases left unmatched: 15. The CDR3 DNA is TGTGCCAGCAGCCCAACCCTGGGACTAGCGGGAGTTAGTCGCTACGAGCAGTACTTC. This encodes CASSPTLGLAGVSRYEQYF. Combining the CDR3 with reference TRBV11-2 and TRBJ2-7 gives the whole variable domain EAGVAQSPRYKIIEKRQSVAFWCNPISGHATLYWYQQILGQGPKLLIQFQNNGVVDDSQLPKDRFSAERLKGVDSTLKIQPAKLEDSAVYLCASSPTLGLAGVSRYEQYFGPGTRLTVT.